A single sample gave rise to the 10 T cell receptor beta chains below, sequenced in a study of T cells in Graves' hyperthyroidism and ophthalmopathy. The investigators amplified TCR beta CDR3 regions from RNA transcripts. First-round RT-PCR targeting the TCR CDR3 was performed with the HTBI primer set. A single record per CDR3 protein comes from TCRdb applying MiXCR to the multiplex PCR reads. The sample yields approximately 710,000 distinct CDR3 sequences, roughly a sixth seen once. The specimen sequenced was blood. The source of these receptors is a man in his fifties or sixties with Graves' hyperthyroidism.

This clonotype came up many times. The chain is built from TRBV11-2 and TRBJ1-1; tentatively, D is TRBD1 (5 bases). Between the trimmed V and J ends, which lost 6 bases and 7 bases, there was a span of 24 bases. Germline V gene lookup returns CDR1 SGHAT and CDR2 FQNNGV. The CDR3 length is 16 residues. CDR3 amino acids: CASRPTSGTQRGEAFF. CDR3 sequence (DNA): TGTGCCAGCAGGCCAACATCCGGGACTCAAAGAGGTGAAGCTTTCTTT.

This chain uses TRBV25-1 with TRBJ2-5; 8 bases fit TRBD1. CDR1 is MGHDK and CDR2 is SYGVNS in the germline V gene. Trimming took 4 bases from V and 5 from J; bases not matched to a gene: 9. This CDR3 has 15 residues. For the CDR3, the DNA is TGTGCCAGCAGTGTCGGAACAGGGGGTTTTGAGACCCAGTACTTC. This gives the protein CASSVGTGGFETQYF. The entire variable domain, with the rest obtained from reference TRBV25-1 and TRBJ2-5, is as follows: EADIYQTPRYLVIGTGKKITLECSQTMGHDKMYWYQQDPGMELHLIHYSYGVNSTEKGDLSSESTVSRIRTEHFPLTLESARPSHTSQYLCASSVGTGGFETQYFGPGTRLLVL.

This clonotype was found many times. V is TRBV28 and J is TRBJ1-2; 9 nucleotides line up with TRBD1. Germline trimming cut 6 bases from V and 5 bases from J; bases unmatched to any gene: 7. CDR1 and CDR2 from the germline V gene are MDHEN and SYDVKM. The CDR3 runs 14 residues. CDR3 bases: TGTGCCAGCAGCAATTCCGGGACAGGGTATGGCTACACCTTC. Translating it yields CASSNSGTGYGYTF.

This clonotype appeared many times. The V call is TRBV11-2, the J call TRBJ1-1; 7 bases fit TRBD1. CDR1 and CDR2 from the germline V gene are SGHAT and FQNNGV. This CDR3 spans 18 amino acids. J gave up 0 bases and V 5 bases, and 15 bases lay outside the gene matches. Written as DNA, the CDR3 is TGTGCCAGCAGCCCACAGGGGTTCGGATTAGCAGTGAACACTGAAGCTTTCTTT. Protein sequence: CASSPQGFGLAVNTEAFF.

This clonotype has ten or more counts. The chain couples TRBV20-1 to TRBJ2-5, with TRBD2 matching over 8 bases. Germline CDR1 is DFQATT and CDR2 is SNEGSKA (reference sequence). Unmatched junction bases numbered 14, after V lost 6 bases and J lost 5 bases. This CDR3 spans 15 amino acids. The CDR3 region is CSAAAVAGGRETQYF. DNA of the CDR3: TGCAGTGCAGCCGCGGTCGCGGGAGGCAGGGAGACCCAGTACTTC.

The chain employs TRBV11-2 and TRBJ1-2, with no clear D. The CDR3 runs to 14 residues. V was trimmed by 1 base and J by 7 bases, leaving 13 bases between them. Per germline, CDR1 SGHAT and CDR2 FQNNGV. The CDR3 protein is CASSLGPFRVGYTF. The CDR3 DNA sequence: TGTGCCAGCAGCTTAGGTCCGTTTAGGGTTGGCTACACCTTC.

This clonotype has ten or more counts. The V and J genes are TRBV7-9 and TRBJ2-1; 8 bases agree with TRBD2. The junction had 9 bases not matched to a gene; V was cut back by 4 bases and J by 7 bases. This CDR3 contains 15 residues. Germline V gene data show CDR1 as SEHNR and CDR2 as FQNEAQ (reference sequence). CDR3 region: CASSSEASGWNEQFF. The CDR3 DNA is TGTGCCAGCAGCTCTGAGGCTAGCGGGTGGAATGAGCAGTTCTTC.

This clonotype was seen at least ten times. The chain uses TRBV20-1 and TRBJ2-5; D is uncertain. The germline gives CDR1 DFQATT, CDR2 SNEGSKA (reference sequence). Trimming removed 1 base from V and 1 base from J, with 13 bases in between. The CDR3 extends over 15 amino acids. CDR3 sequence: CSARGGPGVQETQYF. The CDR3 nucleotides read TGCAGTGCTAGAGGAGGCCCTGGGGTCCAAGAGACCCAGTACTTC.

This clonotype showed up just a few times. The genes are TRBV5-1 and TRBJ1-1; possibly TRBD1 for D (6 bases). V was trimmed by 2 bases and J by 4 bases, leaving 21 bases between them. Germline V gives CDR1 SGHRS, CDR2 YFSETQ. The CDR3 has 17 amino acids. The DNA of the CDR3 is TGCGCCAGCAGCTTACCTCGGGACACAGTAAGGGGCACTGAAGCTTTCTTT. Amino acid sequence: CASSLPRDTVRGTEAFF.

This clonotype was picked up a small number of times. The chain has TRBV20-1 and TRBJ2-3, with 7 positions matching TRBD1. Germline V lookup: CDR1 DFQATT, CDR2 SNEGSKA (reference sequence). V shed 3 bases and J 2 bases; nucleotides not matched to a gene: 2. The CDR3 has 13 amino acids. CDR3 nucleotide sequence: TGCAGTGCTAGCAGGGGGAACACAGATACGCAGTATTTT. Translation gives CSASRGNTDTQYF.